This T cell receptor beta chain was identified during a study of a mutant IDH1 vaccine in newly diagnosed glioma. The overall study: Across weeks 1, 3, 5, 7, 11, 15, 19 and 23, patients received a vaccination each time, eight in all. Initiation of the vaccine course occurred 4-6 weeks after radiotherapy alone, or alongside temozolomide cycles. Patients were pretreated with radiotherapy, temozolomide, or both, mostly both.

On this clone: Its cognate antigen is unknown.

Time point: week 11, during vaccination. Every vaccine dose comprised 300 ug of mutant IDH1 20-mer peptide plus topical imiquimod. New WHO grade 3 or 4 IDH1-mutant, ATRX-lost astrocytomas were present in all donors. Germline CDR1 reads SGDLS; CDR2 reads YYNGEE. The germline V and J ends were trimmed by 4 bases and 0 bases, with 12 bases remaining between them. The CDR3 runs 15 residues. TCRdb's table, derived via immunoSEQ multiplex PCR, lists solely in-frame clones and lacks some. The sample lists fewer than 35,000 clones; almost 90% were seen once. This chain links TRBV9 with TRBJ2-3, with D tentatively TRBD1 or TRBD2 (5 bases each). This sequence was found in a man between 18 and 35 years old with glioma. The source was PBMCs, collected from a glioma patient whose treatment included an IDH1 peptide vaccine. The CDR3 DNA is TGTGCCAGCAGCCTAGGGACGCTAAGCACAGATACGCAGTATTTT. As protein: CASSLGTLSTDTQYF.